This T cell receptor beta chain was documented in a study of blood T cells in healthy people across ages. The second PCR ran roughly 6 to 11 cycles with a sample-barcoded 5' primer and J-beta primers. TCRdb processed the 5' RACE reads anew with MiXCR; each CDR3 protein has one entry. Among around 1,100,000 distinct CDR3 sequences listed, around two fifths were seen once. This clonotype was counted a few times. Its antigen is currently unknown. Germline V lookup: CDR1 SGHTA, CDR2 FQGNSA. V shed 5 bases and J shed 4 bases, with 17 bases lying between them. This CDR3 spans 15 amino acids. The study's findings and limits: Correlation between TCR beta diversity and naive T cell percentage was strong. There was no known CMV status for donors, so expanded clonotype changes were possibly confounded.

The receptor's source is a man between 18 and 35 years old in good health. The sequencing sample was made of blood. This chain uses TRBV7-2 with TRBJ1-1; maybe TRBD1 (6 bases). The CDR3 here is CASSIQGPSGTEAFF. For the CDR3, the DNA is TGTGCCAGCAGCATACAGGGACCCTCGGGCACTGAAGCTTTCTTT.